Each of the 26 T cell receptor beta chains below was sequenced from the same sample in a study of T-cell memory formation after mild COVID-19. TCRdb processed the 5' RACE reads anew with MiXCR; each CDR3 protein has one entry. In the table there are about 180,000 distinct CDR3 sequences, 16% of which are singletons. Sequencing was performed on PBMCs or a T cell subset sorted from them (not recorded which). These receptors were collected from an adult woman who had mild COVID-19 (a few samples of this study predate the infection). Cell type and time point are not known.

Here the CDR3 reads CASSYRSVRGGYTF. The DNA for the CDR3 is TGTGCCAGCAGTTACAGGTCCGTCCGTGGCGGCTACACCTTC. The J gene is TRBJ1-2, the V gene TRBV6-5, with D unclear. Germline CDR1 reads MNHEY; CDR2 reads SVGAGI. Trimming cost V 2 bases and J 8 bases, with 15 bases left between them. The CDR3 runs to 14 residues.

The table lists this clonotype with a few counts. The V and J genes are TRBV4-3 and TRBJ2-2; tentative D call: TRBD1 (6 bases). Per germline, CDR1 LGHNA and CDR2 YSLEER. The CDR3 is 16 amino acids. The V gene lost 4 bases and the J gene lost 8 bases, with 20 bases spanning the gap. CDR3 DNA sequence: TGCGCCAGCAGCCCAAATAGGGGGAGACGGTCGGGGGAGCTGTTTTTT. Translating gives CASSPNRGRRSGELFF.

This clonotype was detected only a few times. The V call is TRBV7-8, the J call TRBJ1-5, with D uncertain. Trimming cost V 0 bases and J 5 bases, with 8 bases left between them. Germline CDR1 is SGHVS and CDR2 is FQNEAQ. This CDR3 comprises 14 residues. The DNA for the CDR3 is TGTGCCAGCAGCTTAGCCGGCAGATATCAGCCCCAGCATTTT. Its translation: CASSLAGRYQPQHF.

This clonotype appeared a few times. This chain links TRBV24-1 with TRBJ2-5; 11 bases are shared with TRBD1. Losses at the gene ends were 5 bases for V and 3 bases for J; bases not matched to a gene: 10. The germline V gene encodes CDR1 KGHDR and CDR2 SFDVKD. The CDR3 is 17 amino acids. CDR3 sequence (DNA): TGTGCCACCAGTGGAGGTCTCTGGACAGGGGGCAAAGAGACCCAGTACTTC. It specifies CATSGGLWTGGKETQYF.

The chain couples TRBV5-1 to TRBJ1-1; TRBD1 matches at 8 bases. The length of the CDR3 is 14 residues. J gave up 4 bases and V 4 bases, and 6 bases lay outside the gene matches. Germline CDR1 SGHRS, CDR2 YFSETQ. CDR3 in DNA: TGCGCCAGCAGCGATACAGGGGGTAGCACTGAAGCTTTCTTT. Translation: CASSDTGGSTEAFF.

The chain links TRBV29-1 to TRBJ1-2; TRBD1 might be the D (5 bases). Deletions cut 3 bases from V and 2 bases from J, with 10 bases between. The CDR3 spans 13 residues. CDR1 SQVTM and CDR2 ANQGSEA come from the germline V gene. CDR3 protein: CSVDTGANYGYTF. The CDR3 DNA is TGCAGCGTTGACACCGGGGCCAACTATGGCTACACCTTC.

The chain recombines TRBV29-1 with TRBJ1-3; maybe TRBD1 (5 bases). CDR3 length: 12 residues. The germline V gene has CDR1 SQVTM and CDR2 ANQGSEA. Trimming took 5 bases from V and 4 from J, leaving 9 bases between them. Here the CDR3 reads CSVRGPGNTIYF. Written as DNA, the CDR3 is TGCAGCGTTCGGGGACCGGGAAACACCATATATTTT.

The chain joins TRBV5-1 to TRBJ2-1; TRBD1 aligns across 7 bases. CDR3 size: 14 residues. CDR1 is SGHRS, CDR2 YFSETQ, per germline. With V trimmed by 4 bases and J by 2 bases, 3 bases remained unmatched. Here the CDR3 reads CASSEGQTYNEQFF. The CDR3 DNA reads TGCGCCAGCAGCGAGGGACAGACCTACAATGAGCAGTTCTTC. The full variable domain, its missing parts supplied by reference TRBV5-1 and TRBJ2-1, is KAGVTQTPRYLIKTRGQQVTLSCSPISGHRSVSWYQQTPGQGLQFLFEYFSETQRNKGNFPGRFSGRQFSNSRSEMNVSTLELGDSALYLCASSEGQTYNEQFFGPGTRLTVL.

This chain links TRBV6-9 with TRBJ1-1; tentatively, D is TRBD1 (6 bases). The germline CDR1 and CDR2 sequences are MNHGY and SVAAGI. The CDR3 extends over 14 amino acids. Trimming left V 9 bases short and J 2 bases short, with 16 bases between. The CDR3 DNA is TGTGCCAGAAGGCAAGAGGGGGGCAACACTGAAGCTTTCTTT. Encoded protein: CARRQEGGNTEAFF.

This clonotype occurred many times. DNA of the CDR3: TGTGCCAGCAGTTTAAGGACTAGCGAGTACGAGCAGTACTTC. This translates into CASSLRTSEYEQYF. V gene TRBV12-3 or TRBV12-4 combines with J gene TRBJ2-7; TRBD2 aligns across 9 bases. The V gene end was trimmed by 2 bases and the J gene end by 4 bases; junction bases not matched to a gene: 3. The CDR3 totals 14 residues.

The genes are TRBV7-3 and TRBJ2-3; TRBD2 aligns across 9 bases. Germline loops: CDR1 SGHTA, CDR2 FQGTGA. Trimming cost V 7 bases and J 0 bases; bases outside gene matches: 8. The length of the CDR3 is 16 residues. The CDR3 is CASTVLAGSSTDTQYF. The CDR3 DNA reads as TGTGCCAGCACCGTACTAGCGGGCAGCAGCACAGATACGCAGTATTTT.

The V gene is TRBV5-1, the J gene TRBJ1-1; no reliable D call. Trimming cost V 0 bases and J 1 base, with 10 bases left between them. CDR3 size: 15 residues. CDR1 SGHRS and CDR2 YFSETQ come from the germline V gene. CDR3 sequence (DNA): TGCGCCAGCAGCTTGGACGGGGAGAGGAACACTGAAGCTTTCTTT. Translating it yields CASSLDGERNTEAFF.

This chain connects TRBV6-2 or TRBV6-3 to TRBJ2-2; perhaps D is TRBD1 or TRBD2 (5 bases each). The CDR3 totals 13 residues. Germline CDR1 is MNHEY and CDR2 is SVGEGT. Trimming removed 8 bases from V and 4 bases from J, with 11 bases in between. The CDR3 nucleotides are TGTGCCAGCCGGGACGGAGGCACCGGGGAGCTGTTTTTT. Translated: CASRDGGTGELFF.

This clonotype turned up a few times. This sequence joins TRBV7-2 and TRBJ2-1; no definite D call. V was cut by 8 bases and J by 12 bases, with 14 bases left in between. The length of the CDR3 is 11 residues. Germline CDR1 is SGHTA and CDR2 is FQGNSA. The CDR3 region is CASSLSRVQFF. Here the CDR3 DNA reads TGTGCCAGCTCCCTCTCTCGGGTGCAGTTCTTC.

This chain connects TRBV6-2 or TRBV6-3 to TRBJ2-7; no clear D gene. The CDR3 is made up of 12 amino acids. Trimming took off 3 bases at V and 6 bases at J, with 9 bases between the two ends. Germline CDR1 reads MNHEY; CDR2 reads SVGEGT. CDR3 nucleotide sequence: TGTGCCAGCAGTTATCTTGGGCGCGAGCAGTACTTC. Translation: CASSYLGREQYF.

In its sample, this clonotype was seen a few times. The gene calls are TRBV7-2 and TRBJ2-7, with D unclear. The length of the CDR3 is 15 residues. The germline V and J ends were trimmed by 1 base and 3 bases, with 13 bases remaining between them. Germline CDR1 reads SGHTA; CDR2 reads FQGNSA. Here the CDR3 reads CASSLGRLVSYEQYF. In DNA, the CDR3 is TGTGCCAGCAGCTTAGGTCGTCTAGTAAGCTACGAGCAGTACTTC.

The genes are TRBV6-5 and TRBJ2-6; 7 positions agree with TRBD1. This CDR3 is built from 16 residues. Germline values: CDR1 MNHEY, CDR2 SVGAGI. With V trimmed by 2 bases and J by 1 base, 2 bases remained unmatched. The CDR3 DNA is TGTGCCAGCAGTTACCAACAGGGGTCTGGGGCCAACGTCCTGACTTTC. Its protein product is CASSYQQGSGANVLTF.

The chain links TRBV4-1 to TRBJ2-1, with unresolved D. CDR1 and CDR2 (germline): MGHRA, YSYEKL. The CDR3 has 14 residues. V lost 2 bases and J lost 12, with 17 bases in between. DNA for the CDR3: TGCGCCAGCAGCCAATTTAGGGAAACGGGTGGGCAGTTCTTC. This encodes CASSQFRETGGQFF.

This clonotype was counted only a few times. V is TRBV12-3 or TRBV12-4 and J is TRBJ2-3; TRBD2 is a possible D gene (6 bases). The CDR3 spans 13 residues. The V and J ends lost 6 bases and 3 bases respectively, with 10 bases between them. The DNA of the CDR3 is TGTGCCAGCAGGTGGAGGGCTACAGATACGCAGTATTTT. This translates into CASRWRATDTQYF.

V is TRBV20-1 and J is TRBJ2-7; D is undetermined. The V gene's germline CDR1 is DFQATT and CDR2 SNEGSKA (reference sequence). This CDR3 has 15 residues. Trimming removed 4 bases from V and 0 bases from J, with 16 bases in between. As DNA, the CDR3 is TGCAGTGCTACACGCTACCGGACGGTCTCCTACGAGCAGTACTTC. Its translation is CSATRYRTVSYEQYF.

The chain uses TRBV20-1 and TRBJ2-3; TRBD2 is a possible D gene (5 bases). The CDR3 spans 14 residues. Germline CDR1 reads DFQATT; CDR2 reads SNEGSKA (reference sequence). V was pared by 6 bases and J by 1 base, with 14 bases between. The CDR3 nucleotides are TGCAGTGCCCTACAAGGCGGGCGCACAGATACGCAGTATTTT. This gives the protein CSALQGGRTDTQYF.

This clonotype was counted a few times. This chain joins TRBV28 and TRBJ2-3; 10 nucleotides align to TRBD2. J gave up 3 bases and V 3 bases, and 3 bases lay outside the gene matches. This CDR3 is 15 amino acids long. Germline V gene sequence: CDR1 MDHEN, CDR2 SYDVKM. The CDR3 is CASSFFSGRTDTQYF. The CDR3 coding sequence is TGTGCCAGCAGTTTCTTTAGCGGGAGGACAGATACGCAGTATTTT.

CDR3 nucleotide sequence: TGTGCCAGCAGTTCAACAGGGTCAGGGGAGACCCAGTACTTC. It yields the protein CASSSTGSGETQYF. The chain has TRBV12-3 or TRBV12-4 and TRBJ2-5; D may be TRBD1 (6 bases). The CDR3 contains 14 residues. The V gene lost 4 bases and the J gene lost 5 bases, with 14 bases spanning the gap.

The rearrangement links TRBV20-1 to TRBJ2-3, with a possible D match to TRBD2 (5 bases). V was cut by 5 bases and J by 6 bases, with 18 bases left in between. Germline V gene data show CDR1 as DFQATT and CDR2 as SNEGSKA (reference sequence). The CDR3 runs 14 residues. The CDR3 DNA sequence: TGCAGTGCTTCGGTCCGGCTAGCAGCCGATACGCAGTATTTT. This gives the protein CSASVRLAADTQYF.

V usage is TRBV3-1 and J usage is TRBJ1-5; D unclear. V was pared by 1 base and J by 3 bases, with 4 bases between. The germline V gene has CDR1 LGHDT and CDR2 YNNKEL (reference sequence). CDR3 size: 13 residues. The CDR3 sequence: CASSQGDNQPQHF. CDR3 DNA sequence: TGTGCCAGCAGCCAAGGGGACAATCAGCCCCAGCATTTT. The variable domain in full, completed from reference TRBV3-1 and TRBJ1-5, reads DTAVSQTPKYLVTQMGNDKSIKCEQNLGHDTMYWYKQDSKKFLKIMFSYNNKELIINETVPNRFSPKSPDKAHLNLHINSLELGDSAVYFCASSQGDNQPQHFGDGTRLSIL.

V and J are TRBV6-6 and TRBJ1-5; 7 bases fit TRBD1. CDR1 and CDR2 (germline): MNHNY, SVGAGI (reference sequence). This CDR3 is built from 15 residues. V shed 5 bases, J shed 0 bases, and the junction held 4 bases outside the gene matches. DNA for the CDR3: TGTGCCAGCAGTGCCAGGGGGTATAGCAATCAGCCCCAGCATTTT. It encodes CASSARGYSNQPQHF.